Included here is one T cell receptor beta chain sequence, with context. This entry is derived from a study of blood T cell repertoires in COVID-19. Study overall: The origin of the acute and convalescent COVID-19 samples was the United States, Italy and Spain. Sources were T cells, B-cell-depleted T cells, or PBMCs; the material itself was cDNA or gDNA.

Enrolment of Seattle patients took place during active infection, and they were followed longitudinally. As originally analysed: From reference gene primer amplification, estimates of nucleated cell counts were derived. Sequencing used immunoSEQ multiplex PCR; TCRdb keeps in-frame clones, though not all of them. V and J calls plus clone size are reproduced from that table; the DNA served to infer D and trimming. The sample holds a few hundred thousand clones; just under 90% are singletons and the top ten take over 5%. CDR1 and CDR2 from the germline V gene are SGHNT and YYREEE (reference sequence). The CDR3 runs 15 residues. V was trimmed by 0 bases and J by 3 bases, leaving 12 bases between them.

The specimen sequenced was peripheral blood. The chain employs TRBV5-4 and TRBJ1-2; D is possibly TRBD1 (5 bases). This TCR was sampled from a woman aged 50 to 60 with COVID-19, enrolled during active disease. DNA for the CDR3: TGTGCCAGCAGCTTGGCCGGCAGGGTGTACTATGGCTACACCTTC. Translation: CASSLAGRVYYGYTF.